Shown below are 20 T cell receptor beta chains from a single sample sequenced in a study of metastatic and nonmetastatic thyroid tumors. TCRdb recomputed clones from the PCR reads via MiXCR. The data contain approximately 19,000 clones, around a third of them singletons. All patients were treatment-naive before thyroid surgery. Sequences were obtained from tumor tissue. These receptors were obtained from a male donor with papillary thyroid cancer or a benign thyroid nodule (not recorded which). Some clones in this sample may be carry-over from other donors' samples.

This clone was seen ten or more times. CDR3 amino acids: CASRKGSARLHF. CDR3 sequence (DNA): TGTGCCAGCAGGAAAGGGAGTGCCAGGCTCCACTTT. The chain combines TRBV25-1 with TRBJ1-6, with unresolved D. V was cut by 6 bases and J by 16 bases, with 16 bases left in between. CDR3 length: 12 residues. CDR1 and CDR2 from the germline V gene are MGHDK and SYGVNS.

The J gene is TRBJ2-7, the V gene TRBV28; 9 positions agree with TRBD1. Germline V gene data show CDR1 as MDHEN and CDR2 as SYDVKM. The length of the CDR3 is 16 residues. With V trimmed by 2 bases and J by 0 bases, 5 bases remained unmatched. The CDR3 nucleotides read TGTGCCAGCAGTTTACCCGGGACAGGGAGCTCCTACGAGCAGTACTTC. This gives the protein CASSLPGTGSSYEQYF.

The rearrangement joins TRBV11-2 to TRBJ1-5; perhaps TRBD1 as D (6 bases). Looked up from germline, CDR1 is SGHAT and CDR2 is FQNNGV. The CDR3 has 13 residues. Trimming shortened V by 5 bases and J by 6 bases, and 11 bases separated the two germline ends. In DNA, the CDR3 is TGTGCCAGCAGCATAGGGACACTTCAGCCCCAGCATTTT. It codes for CASSIGTLQPQHF.

The chain links TRBV5-6 to TRBJ1-1; D uncertain. This CDR3 comprises 12 residues. Germline V CDR1 and CDR2: SGHDT, YYEEEE. V was pared by 0 bases and J by 8 bases, with 8 bases between. CDR3 amino acids: CASSLGPGEAFF. The DNA for the CDR3 is TGTGCCAGCAGCTTGGGCCCGGGGGAAGCTTTCTTT.

This clone showed up just a few times. The chain couples TRBV15 to TRBJ2-7; possible D gene TRBD2, 5 bases. Per germline, CDR1 LNHNV and CDR2 YYDKDF (reference sequence). The CDR3 is 16 residues long. V was clipped by 0 bases and J by 3 bases, with 15 bases between them. CDR3: CATSRDRDTRIYEQYF. CDR3 DNA: TGTGCCACCAGCAGAGATCGTGATACTAGAATCTACGAGCAGTACTTC.

By share, this clone counts as medium-sized. The chain has TRBV20-1 and TRBJ2-5; TRBD1 matches at 7 bases. Germline CDR1 reads DFQATT; CDR2 reads SNEGSKA (reference sequence). The length of the CDR3 is 15 residues. V gave up 6 bases and J gave up 4 bases; unmatched junction bases: 14. The DNA of the CDR3 is TGCAGTGCCGGAATTACAGGGGTCCCGGGAGAGACCCAGTACTTC. Its protein is CSAGITGVPGETQYF.

This clone was observed many times. The chain carries TRBV12-3 or TRBV12-4 and TRBJ1-6; D is unclear. Trimming left V 5 bases short and J 7 bases short, with 9 bases between. CDR3 length: 13 amino acids. The CDR3 region has the DNA TGTGCCAGCAGTAGGTCAGCCAATTCACCCCTCCACTTT. It yields the protein CASSRSANSPLHF.

This clone came up a few times. The rearrangement uses TRBV19 and TRBJ2-7; the D gene is possibly TRBD2 (5 bases). Germline assignment: CDR1 LNHDA and CDR2 SQIVND (reference sequence). The CDR3 length is 15 residues. Between the trimmed V and J ends, which lost 1 base and 4 bases, there was a span of 14 bases. CDR3 DNA: TGTGCCAGTAGTATAGGGCGTGAGGGCCTTTACGAGCAGTACTTC. Translation gives CASSIGREGLYEQYF. Full variable domain (outside the CDR3, taken from reference TRBV19 and TRBJ2-7): DGGITQSPKYLFRKEGQNVTLSCEQNLNHDAMYWYRQDPGQGLRLIYYSQIVNDFQKGDIAEGYSVSREKKESFPLTVTSAQKNPTAFYLCASSIGREGLYEQYFGPGTRLTVT.

In this sample, this clone is medium-sized (0.01 to 0.1%). The genes are TRBV6-1 and TRBJ1-3; D gene uncertain. V was shortened by 1 base and J by 0 bases, with 7 bases between the two germline ends. Germline V CDR1 and CDR2: MNHNS, SASEGT. This CDR3 contains 15 residues. In DNA, the CDR3 is TGTGCCAGCAGTGAAGAGGGCCTCTCTGGAAACACCATATATTTT. Translation: CASSEEGLSGNTIYF.

This clone has a count of ten or more. The J gene is TRBJ1-2, the V gene TRBV10-1; D unclear. Per germline, CDR1 WNHNN and CDR2 SYGVQD (reference sequence). Trimming pared 5 bases from V and 5 bases from J, leaving 12 bases between. This CDR3 region has 13 residues. The CDR3 loop is CASSPSGLYGYTF. The CDR3 nucleotides read TGCGCCAGCAGTCCTAGCGGGCTTTATGGCTACACCTTC.

By share, this clone ranks as medium-sized (0.01 to 0.1%). The CDR3 nucleotides read TGCGCCAGCAGCTTGGTCCCTAGCGGGAGAAACACCGGGGAGCTGTTTTTT. This codes for CASSLVPSGRNTGELFF. This chain links TRBV5-1 with TRBJ2-2, with 10 bases matching TRBD2. The CDR3 contains 17 residues. With 0 bases clipped from V and 2 bases from J, the junction kept 4 bases outside the gene matches. The germline CDR1 and CDR2 sequences are SGHRS and YFSETQ.

This clone turned up a few times. The V gene is TRBV28, the J gene TRBJ2-7, with TRBD2 as a possible D gene (6 bases). CDR3 length equals 13 residues. Germline CDR1 MDHEN, CDR2 SYDVKM. Trimming removed 6 bases at V and 7 bases at J, with 16 bases between. The CDR3 DNA sequence: TGTGCCAGCAGGTCCAGCGGGTTGAGTGAGCAGTACTTC. As protein: CASRSSGLSEQYF.

There are many counts of this clone. The chain uses TRBV20-1 and TRBJ2-1; D is uncertain. This CDR3 has 11 residues. The germline gives CDR1 DFQATT, CDR2 SNEGSKA (reference sequence). Trimming removed 6 bases from V and 3 bases from J, with 6 bases in between. The CDR3, as DNA: TGCAGTGCCCGCGACTACAATGAGCAGTTCTTC. Protein sequence: CSARDYNEQFF.

This clone was seen ten or more times. The chain uses TRBV19 and TRBJ2-2; D remains unclear. In germline, CDR1 is LNHDA, CDR2 SQIVND (reference sequence). The CDR3 is 15 residues long. Trimming left V 3 bases short and J 5 bases short, with 13 bases between. The CDR3 nucleotides read TGTGCCAGTAGTATCCCCCCAGGTATAACCGGGGAGCTGTTTTTT. It encodes CASSIPPGITGELFF. Full variable domain (missing parts from reference TRBV19 and TRBJ2-2): DGGITQSPKYLFRKEGQNVTLSCEQNLNHDAMYWYRQDPGQGLRLIYYSQIVNDFQKGDIAEGYSVSREKKESFPLTVTSAQKNPTAFYLCASSIPPGITGELFFGEGSRLTVL.

This sequence joins TRBV6-4 and TRBJ2-2; D remains unclear. Germline V CDR1 and CDR2: MRHNA, SNTAGT. V was shortened by 3 bases and J by 1 base, with 3 bases between the two germline ends. The CDR3 has 13 residues. The CDR3 DNA reads as TGTGCCAGCAGTGAAGGGAACACCGGGGAGCTGTTTTTT. Its translation: CASSEGNTGELFF.

This clone was seen a few times. One junction end does not reproduce the germline sequence, and a read error may be involved. The V call is TRBV6-1, the J call TRBJ1-5, with 7 bases identical to TRBD1. The CDR3 has 16 amino acids. Germline assignment: CDR1 MNHNS and CDR2 SASEGT. CDR3 protein: CASSRAWTGPNHPQHF. The CDR3 DNA reads as TGTGCCAGCAGCCGCGCCTGGACAGGTCCCAATCATCCCCAGCATTTT.

This clone was counted at least ten times. This chain joins TRBV4-2 and TRBJ1-5, with a possible D match to TRBD1 (5 bases). Per the germline V gene, CDR1 is LGHNA and CDR2 is YNFKEQ. The CDR3 totals 19 residues. Trimming removed 0 bases at V and 5 bases at J, with 23 bases between. The CDR3 coding sequence is TGTGCCAGCAGCCAAGATCAGCCGGCCGGGGGGTGGGTGGATCAGCCCCAGCATTTT. Translating it yields CASSQDQPAGGWVDQPQHF.

A few counts support this clone. This chain uses TRBV19 with TRBJ1-6; D not certain. Germline CDR1 reads LNHDA; CDR2 reads SQIVND (reference sequence). V dropped 1 base and J dropped 7 bases, with 11 bases sitting between them. This CDR3 is built from 15 residues. As DNA, the CDR3 is TGTGCCAGTAGTATAGCCTATACGATGAATTCACCCCTCCACTTT. Residues: CASSIAYTMNSPLHF.

There are many counts of this clone. V and J are TRBV20-1 and TRBJ1-2; TRBD1 matches 8 bases. J lost 7 bases, V lost 3 bases, and 10 bases had no gene match. The germline gives CDR1 DFQATT, CDR2 SNEGSKA (reference sequence). The CDR3 length is 14 residues. For the CDR3, the DNA is TGCAGTGCTAGGGACGGACAGGGTAAGGGTGGCTACACCTTC. Translation: CSARDGQGKGGYTF.

By proportion, this clone is medium-sized. This chain joins TRBV13 and TRBJ2-7; maybe TRBD1 (6 bases). The CDR3 covers 14 residues. The germline gives CDR1 PRHDT, CDR2 FYEKMQ (reference sequence). V lost 4 bases to trimming and J lost 0 bases, with 10 bases between them. The CDR3 nucleotides are TGTGCCAGCAGCTCGCGGACAGACTCCTACGAGCAGTACTTC. Amino acid sequence: CASSSRTDSYEQYF. Full variable domain (remainder filled in from reference TRBV13 and TRBJ2-7): AAGVIQSPRHLIKEKRETATLKCYPIPRHDTVYWYQQGPGQDPQFLISFYEKMQSDKGSIPDRFSAQQFSDYHSELNMSSLELGDSALYFCASSSRTDSYEQYFGPGTRLTVT.